The 19 T cell receptor beta chains given below trace back to one sample, sequenced in a study of beta chain features in type 1 diabetes (dated by TCRdb to the late 2010s). The library was prepared using the immunoSEQ multiplex PCR assay. The High Capacity cDNA Reverse Transcription Kit was used to reverse transcribe all of the isolated RNA, meaning that expressed TCRB transcripts were what got sequenced. TCRdb provides this immuneACCESS table in a form limited to in-frame rearrangements. Some clones are lacking; in checked studies, under half of them reflect an unresolved V gene, and why the rest are absent is not known. The sample table records about 160,000 clones; 7.5% to 9.5% of these occur just once. The ten largest clonotypes hold 2% to 2.5% of the sample. The sequenced sample was central memory CD4+ T cells from blood. These receptors all stem from a woman younger than 35 in good health.

V usage is TRBV30 and J usage is TRBJ1-1; TRBD1 matches 7 bases. The CDR3 is 13 residues long. V was pared by 5 bases and J by 0 bases, with 3 bases of the junction left unmatched. Germline V gene lookup returns CDR1 GTSNPN and CDR2 SVGIG (reference sequence). This CDR3 reads CAWGDSMNTEAFF. CDR3 DNA sequence: TGTGCCTGGGGGGACAGCATGAACACTGAAGCTTTCTTT.

This clone was picked up a small number of times. In nucleotides, the CDR3 is TGTGCCTCGCGGCGAGTGAACACTGAAGCTTTCTTT. Translated: CASRRVNTEAFF. The chain recombines TRBV2 with TRBJ1-1; unclear D gene. Per the germline V gene, CDR1 is SNHLY and CDR2 is FYNNEI. The CDR3 covers 12 residues. The germline V and J ends were trimmed by 11 bases and 0 bases, with 10 bases remaining between them.

CDR3 residues: CASSFQGAADTQYF. CDR3 DNA: TGTGCCAGCAGCTTCCAGGGGGCTGCAGATACGCAGTATTTT. The gene calls are TRBV5-4 and TRBJ2-3; TRBD1 matches at 8 bases. In germline, CDR1 is SGHNT, CDR2 YYREEE (reference sequence). Losses at the gene ends were 2 bases for V and 4 bases for J; bases not matched to a gene: 3. CDR3 length: 14 amino acids.

The V call is TRBV13, the J call TRBJ2-6; D is ambiguous. Germline CDR1 reads PRHDT; CDR2 reads FYEKMQ (reference sequence). The CDR3 consists of 16 residues. The V end lost 6 bases, the J end lost 0 bases, and 12 bases lay between the germline ends. Written as DNA, the CDR3 is TGTGCCAGCAGTCATGACTTCAGCTCTGGGGCCAACGTCCTGACTTTC. As protein: CASSHDFSSGANVLTF.

This clone was detected a few times. The gene calls are TRBV19 and TRBJ2-2, with D tentatively TRBD1 (6 bases). Trimming shortened V by 4 bases and J by 6 bases, and 21 bases separated the two germline ends. This CDR3 has 17 amino acids. Germline CDR1 and CDR2: LNHDA and SQIVND (reference sequence). The CDR3 is CASSTLDSLATSGELFF. As DNA, the CDR3 is TGTGCCAGTAGTACCTTGGACAGTCTCGCTACGTCCGGGGAGCTGTTTTTT.

This clone was observed at least ten times. The rearrangement uses TRBV23-1 and TRBJ1-4, with 9 bases matching TRBD1. TRBV23-1 is designated an ORF whose function remains uncertain. The junction had 6 bases not matched to a gene; V was cut back by 5 bases and J by 8 bases. This CDR3 has 14 amino acids. The chain's CDR3 is CASSSDRGGEKLFF. DNA of the CDR3: TGCGCCAGCAGTTCGGACAGGGGCGGCGAAAAACTGTTTTTT.

The table lists this clone with a few counts. The chain links TRBV12-5 to TRBJ1-5; no reliable D call. V lost 2 bases to trimming and J lost 4 bases, with 12 bases between them. CDR1 LGHNT and CDR2 FRNRAP come from the germline V gene. There are 15 residues in the CDR3. The CDR3 is CASGLRSGVNQPQHF. CDR3 DNA: TGTGCTAGTGGTTTGAGGAGCGGGGTGAATCAGCCCCAGCATTTT.

The sample holds a few counts of this clone. The chain carries TRBV30 and TRBJ2-3, with a tentative D call TRBD2 (6 bases). This CDR3 has 13 amino acids. Per germline, CDR1 GTSNPN and CDR2 SVGIG (reference sequence). V dropped 0 bases and J dropped 7 bases, with 11 bases sitting between them. CDR3 coding DNA: TGTGCCTGGAGTGTAGGAGGGCCGAATACGCAGTATTTT. It specifies CAWSVGGPNTQYF.

This clone came up a few times. V and J are TRBV14 and TRBJ2-1; 9 bases align to TRBD2. Germline loops: CDR1 SGHDN, CDR2 FVKESK. The CDR3 has 15 residues. The V gene end was trimmed by 6 bases and the J gene end by 8 bases; junction bases not matched to a gene: 11. This CDR3 reads CASSPLAGVTDEQFF. The CDR3 bases are TGTGCCAGCAGTCCTTTAGCGGGAGTTACCGATGAGCAGTTCTTC.

This clone has more than one count but fewer than ten. The chain employs TRBV6-6 and TRBJ2-7, with D tentatively TRBD2 (6 bases). Germline-derived CDR1 and CDR2 are MNHNY and SVGAGI (reference sequence). V lost 2 bases, J lost 1 base, and 12 bases lay in between. The CDR3 extends over 15 amino acids. CDR3 nucleotides: TGTGCCAGCAGTTACGGGGGGTCCACTTCCTACGAGCAGTACTTC. Protein: CASSYGGSTSYEQYF.

This clone was found many times. This sequence joins TRBV29-1 and TRBJ1-1; D is uncertain. Per germline, CDR1 SQVTM and CDR2 ANQGSEA. This CDR3 spans 12 amino acids. The ends were cut back, 4 bases at V and 4 bases at J, with 10 bases in the middle. This chain's CDR3 is CSVGGRTTEAFF. CDR3 DNA: TGCAGCGTTGGAGGGCGTACCACTGAAGCTTTCTTT.

This clone was counted between two and nine times. Distinct nucleotide sequences in the sample also encode this CDR3. This chain joins TRBV2 and TRBJ2-5; no reliable D call. V was shortened by 8 bases and J by 2 bases, with 6 bases between the two germline ends. The CDR3 runs 11 residues. Germline CDR1 is SNHLY and CDR2 is FYNNEI. The chain's CDR3 is CASDSQETQYF. DNA for the CDR3: TGTGCCAGCGACTCTCAAGAGACCCAGTACTTC. The entire variable domain, with the rest obtained from reference TRBV2 and TRBJ2-5, is as follows: EPEVTQTPSHQVTQMGQEVILRCVPISNHLYFYWYRQILGQKVEFLVSFYNNEISEKSEIFDDQFSVERPDGSNFTLKIRSTKLEDSAMYFCASDSQETQYFGPGTRLLVL.

J is TRBJ1-2 and V is TRBV30; maybe TRBD1 (6 bases). CDR3 size: 15 residues. CDR1 and CDR2 from the germline V gene are GTSNPN and SVGIG (reference sequence). Trimming took off 0 bases at V and 0 bases at J, with 11 bases between the two ends. CDR3 nucleotide sequence: TGTGCCTGGAGTGTAAAGGACAGCCCTAACTATGGCTACACCTTC. Its protein is CAWSVKDSPNYGYTF.

This clone has only a few counts. The chain is built from TRBV7-2 and TRBJ1-1; the D gene is possibly TRBD1 (5 bases). Trimming left V 1 base short and J 5 bases short, with 8 bases between. The CDR3 has 13 residues. The V gene's germline CDR1 is SGHTA and CDR2 FQGNSA. Written as DNA, the CDR3 is TGTGCCAGCAGCTTAGAGGGGCGAACTGAAGCTTTCTTT. As protein: CASSLEGRTEAFF.

The chain joins TRBV9 to TRBJ2-5; D is unclear. Germline CDR1 and CDR2: SGDLS and YYNGEE. The CDR3 loop spans 13 amino acids. V lost 0 bases and J lost 2, with 5 bases in between. The chain's CDR3 is CASSVGLQETQYF. In nucleotides, the CDR3 is TGTGCCAGCAGCGTAGGTCTGCAAGAGACCCAGTACTTC.

The genes are TRBV19 and TRBJ2-1; maybe TRBD2 (6 bases). CDR1 is LNHDA, CDR2 SQIVND, per germline (reference sequence). V gave up 9 bases and J gave up 8 bases, with 17 bases separating them. The CDR3 has 13 residues. CDR3 DNA: TGTGCCAGCCATGGGGCGGGGAGCCATGAGCAGTTCTTC. Translation: CASHGAGSHEQFF.

This clone was recorded once. V and J are TRBV5-1 and TRBJ2-3, with 10 bases lining up with TRBD2. V was pared by 2 bases and J by 3 bases, with 0 bases of the junction left unmatched. The CDR3 is made up of 14 amino acids. CDR1 and CDR2 (germline): SGHRS, YFSETQ. CDR3 nucleotides: TGCGCCAGCAGCTTACTAGCGGGGACAGATACGCAGTATTTT. It encodes CASSLLAGTDTQYF.

This clone has more than one count but fewer than ten. The genes are TRBV5-4 and TRBJ2-7; a weak D match, TRBD2 (6 bases). The V and J ends lost 3 bases and 3 bases respectively, with 19 bases between them. The CDR3 consists of 16 residues. The germline V gene has CDR1 SGHNT and CDR2 YYREEE (reference sequence). The CDR3 here is CASSSGTPESIYEQYF. CDR3 nucleotide sequence: TGTGCCAGCAGCTCTGGGACTCCCGAGAGCATCTACGAGCAGTACTTC. Supplemented by reference TRBV5-4 and TRBJ2-7, the full variable domain reads ETGVTQSPTHLIKTRGQQVTLRCSSQSGHNTVSWYQQALGQGPQFIFQYYREEENGRGNFPPRFSGLQFPNYSSELNVNALELDDSALYLCASSSGTPESIYEQYFGPGTRLTVT.

This chain joins TRBV1 and TRBJ2-7; TRBD2, the D gene given by the table, was not confirmed from the DNA. TRBV1 is a pseudogene. The CDR3 runs 12 residues. CDR3 DNA sequence: TGCACCAGTCCTTCCCGGTTTCCCGAGCAGTACTTC. Its translation is CTSPSRFPEQYF.